The rows below give T cell receptor beta chains drawn from one sample of a study of OX40 agonist ivuxolimab in advanced cancers. Data came from immunoSEQ multiplex PCR; TCRdb stores just in-frame clones and leaves some out. Seen here are roughly 6,800 clones, approximately 80% observed once, and the top ten hold over 15%. Sequences were derived from CD4+ or CD8+ T cells sorted from blood, sampled in a trial of the OX40 agonist ivuxolimab. The receptor set was obtained from an adult with an advanced solid tumor such as melanoma, head and neck, liver or kidney cancer. Both conserved end residues are part of each CDR3. Each record gives: D gene, J gene, V gene, CDR3 protein. A D gene is named only where the DNA matches it firmly.

d_call: .; j_call: TRBJ2-1; v_call: TRBV9; cdr3_aa: CASSVGYNEQFF
d_call: TRBD1; j_call: TRBJ2-7; v_call: TRBV27; cdr3_aa: CASSFSLGTGLGSYEQYF
d_call: TRBD1; j_call: TRBJ2-6; v_call: TRBV6-4; cdr3_aa: CASSGTGSSGANVLTF
d_call: .; j_call: TRBJ1-1; v_call: TRBV9; cdr3_aa: CASSPTVLNTEAFF
d_call: .; j_call: TRBJ1-1; v_call: TRBV5-1; cdr3_aa: CASSSRGTTEAFF
d_call: .; j_call: TRBJ2-7; v_call: TRBV7-9; cdr3_aa: CASSPSWGYEQYF
d_call: .; j_call: TRBJ2-3; v_call: TRBV5-6; cdr3_aa: CASSLADWPTDTQYF
d_call: .; j_call: TRBJ1-5; v_call: TRBV6-5; cdr3_aa: CASSHRENQPQHF
d_call: TRBD2; j_call: TRBJ2-3; v_call: TRBV6-4; cdr3_aa: CASSVAGGTDTQYF
d_call: TRBD1; j_call: TRBJ2-3; v_call: TRBV5-1; cdr3_aa: CASFPGTGITDTQYF
d_call: .; j_call: TRBJ2-3; v_call: TRBV10-2; cdr3_aa: CAGARLFKTDTQYF
d_call: TRBD2; j_call: TRBJ2-1; v_call: TRBV27; cdr3_aa: CASSLAGGYSNEQFF
d_call: .; j_call: TRBJ2-7; v_call: TRBV11-2; cdr3_aa: CASSLDRNYEQYF
d_call: .; j_call: TRBJ2-7; v_call: TRBV27; cdr3_aa: CASSLVGGAYEQYF
d_call: .; j_call: TRBJ2-2; v_call: TRBV9; cdr3_aa: CASSQGGALTGELFF
d_call: TRBD2; j_call: TRBJ2-3; v_call: TRBV19; cdr3_aa: CASRAGGTDTQYF
d_call: .; j_call: TRBJ1-2; v_call: TRBV10-3; cdr3_aa: CASSYSQGGYGYTF
d_call: .; j_call: TRBJ2-1; v_call: TRBV7-9; cdr3_aa: CASMHRANEQFF
d_call: .; j_call: TRBJ2-3; v_call: TRBV7-9; cdr3_aa: CASSHPQGTDTQYF
d_call: .; j_call: TRBJ1-1; v_call: TRBV19; cdr3_aa: CASSGPQGRNTEAFF
d_call: TRBD2; j_call: TRBJ2-1; v_call: TRBV7-9; cdr3_aa: CASSATTIAGRHNEWFF
d_call: .; j_call: TRBJ1-2; v_call: TRBV6-6; cdr3_aa: CASNGGDYGYTF
d_call: .; j_call: TRBJ2-1; v_call: TRBV6-1; cdr3_aa: CASSEAPHNEQFF
d_call: TRBD2; j_call: TRBJ2-7; v_call: TRBV2; cdr3_aa: CASGRGMGYEQYF
d_call: .; j_call: TRBJ2-7; v_call: TRBV7-9; cdr3_aa: CASSSKTGTRNSYEQYF
d_call: .; j_call: TRBJ2-1; v_call: TRBV5-1; cdr3_aa: CASSLADLKPNEQFF
d_call: TRBD2; j_call: TRBJ2-3; v_call: TRBV6-1; cdr3_aa: CASSEWLAGGRTDTQYF
d_call: TRBD1; j_call: TRBJ2-7; v_call: TRBV7-8; cdr3_aa: CASSVGQGYEQYF
d_call: .; j_call: TRBJ1-2; v_call: TRBV19; cdr3_aa: CASSIDKSTGATRGYTF
d_call: TRBD1; j_call: TRBJ1-1; v_call: TRBV9; cdr3_aa: CASSGGGAWNTEAFF
d_call: .; j_call: TRBJ1-6; v_call: TRBV9; cdr3_aa: CASSAGQYNSPLHF
d_call: .; j_call: TRBJ1-5; v_call: TRBV2; cdr3_aa: CASSERGRILSPQHF
d_call: .; j_call: TRBJ2-7; v_call: TRBV29-1; cdr3_aa: CSVEDRQGIHF
d_call: .; j_call: TRBJ2-7; v_call: TRBV11-2; cdr3_aa: CASSLSPYRVYEQYF
d_call: .; j_call: TRBJ2-7; v_call: TRBV9; cdr3_aa: CASSVDRAGYEQYF
d_call: .; j_call: TRBJ2-3; v_call: TRBV4-3; cdr3_aa: CASSQGGGTDTQYF
d_call: .; j_call: TRBJ1-4; v_call: TRBV25-1; cdr3_aa: CASSDLGSNEEKLFF
d_call: .; j_call: TRBJ1-1; v_call: TRBV6-1; cdr3_aa: CASSGGPGGTEAFF
d_call: TRBD1; j_call: .; v_call: TRBV6-5; cdr3_aa: CASGWTGRNEQYF
d_call: TRBD2; j_call: TRBJ2-5; v_call: TRBV5-4; cdr3_aa: CASSLEVAGSSETQYF
d_call: .; j_call: TRBJ2-4; v_call: TRBV5-6; cdr3_aa: CASTLQRVAKNIQYF
d_call: .; j_call: TRBJ2-7; v_call: TRBV2; cdr3_aa: CASSEAWSKHEQYF
d_call: TRBD2; j_call: TRBJ2-7; v_call: TRBV2; cdr3_aa: CASTLTSGSYEQYF
d_call: TRBD1; j_call: TRBJ2-5; v_call: TRBV6-1; cdr3_aa: CASSEAWTGGEETQYF
d_call: .; j_call: TRBJ2-1; v_call: TRBV5-1; cdr3_aa: CASSLTGLSSYNEQFF
d_call: .; j_call: TRBJ2-1; v_call: TRBV9; cdr3_aa: CASSVAVDGSSYNEQFF
d_call: .; j_call: TRBJ2-7; v_call: TRBV27; cdr3_aa: CASSLGFPYEQYF
d_call: .; j_call: TRBJ2-1; v_call: TRBV4-3; cdr3_aa: CASSQGASGWGVVNEQFF
d_call: .; j_call: TRBJ1-1; v_call: TRBV11-2; cdr3_aa: CASSSAGDLVNTEAFF
d_call: .; j_call: TRBJ2-2; v_call: TRBV5-1; cdr3_aa: CASSLATVRTNTGELFF
d_call: .; j_call: TRBJ1-1; v_call: TRBV9; cdr3_aa: CASSVGMNTEAFF
d_call: TRBD2; j_call: TRBJ2-7; v_call: TRBV6-1; cdr3_aa: CASSEAGGNGYYEQYF
d_call: .; j_call: TRBJ1-5; v_call: TRBV6-9; cdr3_aa: CASRRTASNQPQHF
d_call: TRBD2; j_call: TRBJ2-1; v_call: TRBV5-1; cdr3_aa: CASSSPGGGAINEQFF
d_call: .; j_call: TRBJ1-2; v_call: TRBV6-6; cdr3_aa: CASNVNYGYTF